This passage covers 15 T cell receptor beta chains from one sample sequenced in a study of technical replicates of blood from a handful of donors. TCRdb's table, derived via immunoSEQ multiplex PCR, lists solely in-frame clones and lacks some. The sample lists about 86,000 clones; roughly 95% were seen once. Sequenced: T cells isolated from PBMCs. These receptors all come from a human donor in good health.

The chain carries TRBV11-3 and TRBJ1-3, with no clear D. V lost 3 bases to trimming and J lost 1 base, with 19 bases between them. This CDR3 is built from 18 residues. Germline CDR1 is SGHNT and CDR2 is YENEEA. CDR3 coding DNA: TGTGCCAGCAGCTTCCCAGGTCTAAACTCAGAGTCTGGAAACACCATATATTTT. Residues: CASSFPGLNSESGNTIYF.

The CDR3 coding sequence is TGCGCCAGCAGCTTGGAAGCCCTGGGCTCCGGGGAGCTGTTTTTT. Protein product: CASSLEALGSGELFF. The gene calls are TRBV5-1 and TRBJ2-2, with unresolved D. Germline V CDR1 and CDR2: SGHRS, YFSETQ. The CDR3 extends over 15 amino acids. V was cut by 0 bases and J by 6 bases, with 12 bases left in between. The complete variable domain, with remaining parts taken from reference TRBV5-1 and TRBJ2-2, reads KAGVTQTPRYLIKTRGQQVTLSCSPISGHRSVSWYQQTPGQGLQFLFEYFSETQRNKGNFPGRFSGRQFSNSRSEMNVSTLELGDSALYLCASSLEALGSGELFFGEGSRLTVL.

This clone showed up just once. The genes are TRBV6-4 and TRBJ2-2, with D unresolved. V was shortened by 0 bases and J by 3 bases, with 8 bases between the two germline ends. This CDR3 region has 15 residues. The germline V gene encodes CDR1 MRHNA and CDR2 SNTAGT. The CDR3: CASSDSPEDTGELFF. As DNA, the CDR3 is TGTGCCAGCAGTGACTCTCCCGAGGACACCGGGGAGCTGTTTTTT.

The V call is TRBV7-3, the J call TRBJ2-1, with TRBD1 identical over 7 bases. The trim removed 8 bases at V and 7 bases at J, leaving 8 bases unmatched. This CDR3 has 13 residues. Germline lookup yields CDR1 SGHTA and CDR2 FQGTGA. Here the CDR3 DNA reads TGTGCCAGCGCTAGGGGGCGCGAAAATGAGCAGTTCTTC. Amino acids: CASARGRENEQFF.

As regards this clone: At one end, the junction sequence differs from germline, possibly due to a read error. This CDR3 is CSAAPSTNF. The CDR3 nucleotides are TGCAGTGCTGCGCCCTCCACTAACTTC. The rearrangement uses TRBV20-1 and TRBJ2-5; D call uncertain. The CDR3 has 9 amino acids. The germline V gene encodes CDR1 DFQATT and CDR2 SNEGSKA (reference sequence).

This rearrangement joins TRBV19 to TRBJ1-5; D call uncertain. Trimming took 2 bases from V and 2 from J, leaving 7 bases between them. The CDR3 consists of 14 residues. Per germline, CDR1 LNHDA and CDR2 SQIVND (reference sequence). The chain's CDR3 is CASSIREGNQPQHF. Written as DNA, the CDR3 is TGTGCCAGTAGTATAAGAGAGGGCAATCAGCCCCAGCATTTT.

The chain has TRBV10-3 and TRBJ1-1, with D possibly TRBD1 on 5 matching bases. V lost 2 bases and J lost 5, with 9 bases in between. The CDR3 contains 13 residues. Germline V gene lookup returns CDR1 ENHRY and CDR2 SYGVKD. The CDR3 nucleotides are TGTGCCATCAGTGAGACGGGGGGAACTGAAGCTTTCTTT. It is translated as CAISETGGTEAFF.

The chain uses TRBV9 and TRBJ1-2, with TRBD1 identical over 8 bases. Germline trimming cut 4 bases from V and 6 bases from J; bases unmatched to any gene: 17. Germline CDR1 and CDR2: SGDLS and YYNGEE. The CDR3 is 17 residues long. The CDR3 loop is CASSSGGGTTRSDGYTF. CDR3 DNA sequence: TGTGCCAGCAGCTCAGGGGGCGGGACAACTAGGTCAGATGGCTACACCTTC.

V gene TRBV29-1 combines with J gene TRBJ2-7; 12 bases are a match to TRBD2. The V gene's germline CDR1 is SQVTM and CDR2 ANQGSEA. V was pared by 5 bases and J by 3 bases, with 5 bases of the junction left unmatched. CDR3 length: 14 residues. CDR3: CSVRTSGILYEQYF. CDR3 in DNA: TGCAGCGTTCGGACTAGCGGGATTCTCTACGAGCAGTACTTC.

CDR3 loop: CASSFRLGSGTSSEQFF. CDR3 bases: TGTGCCAGCAGCTTTCGTTTAGGGTCCGGGACTAGCTCTGAGCAGTTCTTC. This rearrangement joins TRBV11-2 to TRBJ2-1, with 9 positions matching TRBD2. The germline CDR1 and CDR2 sequences are SGHAT and FQNNGV. The CDR3 length is 17 residues. V was pared by 3 bases and J by 9 bases, with 15 bases of the junction left unmatched.

V usage is TRBV6-6 and J usage is TRBJ2-6, with a possible D match to TRBD2 (5 bases). V was shortened by 6 bases and J by 1 base, with 13 bases between the two germline ends. In germline, CDR1 is MNHNY, CDR2 SVGAGI (reference sequence). The length of the CDR3 is 16 residues. DNA for the CDR3: TGTGCCAGCAGGATCATCGGGGTTTCTGGGGCCAACGTCCTGACTTTC. Translating gives CASRIIGVSGANVLTF.

The chain recombines TRBV10-3 with TRBJ2-5; weak D call: TRBD1 (6 bases). The V gene's germline CDR1 is ENHRY and CDR2 SYGVKD. Trimming pared 3 bases from V and 1 base from J, leaving 9 bases between. The CDR3 is 14 residues long. CDR3: CAISELQGQETQYF. Here the CDR3 DNA reads TGTGCCATCAGTGAATTACAGGGCCAAGAGACCCAGTACTTC.

This clone appeared once. The CDR3 DNA follows: TGTGCCAGCAGTTTTCTTTGGACCCCAGGGGAAAAACTGTTTTTT. Translated: CASSFLWTPGEKLFF. This sequence joins TRBV27 and TRBJ1-4; maybe TRBD1 (5 bases). The V gene lost 3 bases and the J gene lost 8 bases, with 16 bases spanning the gap. The CDR3 is 15 residues long. CDR1 is MNHEY and CDR2 is SMNVEV in the germline V gene (reference sequence).

This sequence joins TRBV28 and TRBJ1-2; 9 nucleotides agree with TRBD1. This CDR3 is 14 amino acids long. The germline V gene has CDR1 MDHEN and CDR2 SYDVKM. After removal of 6 bases from V and 4 bases from J, the junction contained 6 bases not matched to a gene. CDR3 amino acids: CASRPDRGTYGYTF. Written as DNA, the CDR3 is TGTGCCAGCAGACCGGACAGGGGCACCTATGGCTACACCTTC.

This chain uses TRBV10-3 with TRBJ2-2, with D possibly being TRBD1 (5 bases). Germline assignment: CDR1 ENHRY and CDR2 SYGVKD. The CDR3 covers 14 residues. V was trimmed by 4 bases and J by 1 base, leaving 7 bases between them. This CDR3 is CAISVQENTGELFF. The DNA for the CDR3 is TGTGCCATCAGTGTACAGGAGAACACCGGGGAGCTGTTTTTT.